The TCR beta chain described here comes from a study of long-term antiretroviral therapy in people with HIV. Broader study findings: Dominance of pre-ART expanded clones persisted, fluctuating and often declining after ART.

The sample holds a few counts of this clone. The antigen is not known. Per donor, at least one pre-ART and at least two post-ART PBMC samples were obtained. Specimens carried 1-10 million cryopreserved PBMC before DNA extraction. Runs used v3.0 of the immunoSEQ assay and were done at survey level. TCRdb keeps only in-frame clones here, not all; method: immunoSEQ multiplex PCR. The table includes around 15,000 clones, roughly 80% detected once. This CDR3 is built from 16 residues. Trimming at V came to 4 bases and at J to 1 base, leaving 8 bases not matched to a gene. Germline V CDR1 and CDR2: SGHRS, YFSETQ.

This specimen consisted of unsorted PBMCs, obtained 1.5 years before starting antiretroviral therapy. The source of this sequence is a woman between 45 and 60 years old with HIV. This chain joins TRBV5-1 and TRBJ1-1; 9 positions match TRBD1. CDR3 sequence reads: CASSPARDRANTEAFF. The CDR3 region has the DNA TGCGCCAGCAGCCCCGCTCGGGACAGGGCGAACACTGAAGCTTTCTTT. The full variable domain, its missing parts supplied by reference TRBV5-1 and TRBJ1-1, is KAGVTQTPRYLIKTRGQQVTLSCSPISGHRSVSWYQQTPGQGLQFLFEYFSETQRNKGNFPGRFSGRQFSNSRSEMNVSTLELGDSALYLCASSPARDRANTEAFFGQGTRLTVV.